These 9 T cell receptor beta chains share one sample of origin, sequenced in a study of a mutant IDH1 vaccine in newly diagnosed glioma (dated by TCRdb to the early 2020s). Per the publication, the time point label means: baseline, week 1 (first vaccination visit). Reading the label with the study, this specimen's treatment or condition is: pre-vaccination baseline after standard-of-care therapy. Libraries came from the immunoSEQ multiplex PCR assay. TCRdb re-hosts the immuneACCESS table, in-frame sequences only. Its copies lack some clones; in the studies checked, an unresolved V gene accounts for under half of them, and the cause for the rest is not known. This sample is represented by approximately 100,000 clones; about 90% of them were singletons. Of the sample, around 0.6% is held by the ten largest clones. The sequencing used PBMCs, collected from a glioma patient treated with radiotherapy, temozolomide or both. These receptor sequences come from a woman aged 45-65 years with glioma.

The gene calls are TRBV7-2 and TRBJ2-7; 9 nucleotides line up with TRBD1. This CDR3 is 14 amino acids long. From germline, CDR1 is SGHTA and CDR2 FQGNSA. With 1 base clipped from V and 2 bases from J, the junction kept 0 bases outside the gene matches. CDR3 coding DNA: TGTGCCAGCAGCTTAGGACAGGGGGCCTACGAGCAGTACTTC. It translates to CASSLGQGAYEQYF.

The chain couples TRBV2 to TRBJ2-7; TRBD1 might be the D (5 bases). Deletions cut 4 bases from V and 3 bases from J, with 7 bases between. The germline gives CDR1 SNHLY, CDR2 FYNNEI. The length of the CDR3 is 12 residues. The CDR3 bases are TGTGCCAGCAGTGTCACAGGCTACGAGCAGTACTTC. Its protein is CASSVTGYEQYF.

This clone came up a few times. This sequence joins TRBV10-2 and TRBJ1-1, with D possibly TRBD1 on 5 matching bases. This CDR3 spans 15 amino acids. Germline CDR1 reads WSHSY; CDR2 reads SAAADI. Trimming cost V 1 base and J 1 base, with 10 bases left between them. The CDR3 sequence is CASSEWGSANTEAFF. CDR3 DNA: TGCGCCAGCAGTGAGTGGGGGAGTGCGAACACTGAAGCTTTCTTT.

The chain carries TRBV28 and TRBJ1-6, with 7 bases that match TRBD1. The CDR3 extends over 12 amino acids. Germline V gene sequence: CDR1 MDHEN, CDR2 SYDVKM. J was trimmed by 7 bases and V by 11 bases; bases with no gene match: 5. The chain's CDR3 is CAVGRGNSPLHF. DNA for the CDR3: TGTGCCGTCGGCAGGGGGAATTCACCCCTCCACTTT.

This chain connects TRBV15 to TRBJ2-1; D unresolved. From germline, CDR1 is LNHNV and CDR2 YYDKDF (reference sequence). CDR3 length: 12 amino acids. V lost 5 bases and J 8 bases, leaving 10 bases between the germline ends. The CDR3: CATSQTEDEQFF. The CDR3 bases are TGTGCCACCAGCCAAACAGAGGATGAGCAGTTCTTC.

The chain joins TRBV6-4 to TRBJ2-1, with D possibly matching TRBD2 (5 bases). The CDR3 has 14 residues. From germline, CDR1 is MRHNA and CDR2 SNTAGT. Trimming shortened V by 3 bases and J by 2 bases, and 8 bases separated the two germline ends. Written as DNA, the CDR3 is TGTGCCAGCAGTGAGTACGGGACCTACAATGAGCAGTTCTTC. Translated: CASSEYGTYNEQFF.

This rearrangement joins TRBV7-9 to TRBJ2-7, with TRBD2 as a possible D gene (6 bases). Trimming removed 6 bases from V and 7 bases from J, with 22 bases in between. The CDR3 is made up of 15 amino acids. Germline loops: CDR1 SEHNR, CDR2 FQNEAQ (reference sequence). CDR3 protein: CASRTDTPMGGEQYF. The CDR3 coding sequence is TGTGCCAGCAGAACGGACACCCCGATGGGGGGAGAGCAGTACTTC.

The rearrangement joins TRBV7-3 to TRBJ2-1; 7 bases are a match to TRBD2. V gave up 1 base and J gave up 4 bases; unmatched junction bases: 4. Looked up from germline, CDR1 is SGHTA and CDR2 is FQGTGA. The CDR3 totals 15 residues. The CDR3 loop reads CASSLMAGEYNEQFF. CDR3 bases: TGTGCCAGCAGCTTAATGGCGGGAGAGTACAATGAGCAGTTCTTC.

The rearrangement links TRBV2 to TRBJ2-7, with 12 bases lining up with TRBD2. The CDR3 has 14 amino acids. With 5 bases clipped from V and 7 bases from J, the junction kept 6 bases outside the gene matches. Germline V lookup: CDR1 SNHLY, CDR2 FYNNEI. DNA for the CDR3: TGTGCCAGCAGTCGGACTAGCGGGACTCGGGAGCAGTACTTC. It is translated as CASSRTSGTREQYF.